The 14 T cell receptor beta chains reported below all come from one sample, sequenced in a study of cytomegalovirus exposure and HLA in healthy donors. Profiled with immunoSEQ multiplex PCR; TCRdb holds only in-frame clones, not every one. The table includes 110,000 or so clones, 88% detected once. Sequenced material: PBMCs. The receptors come from a man aged 18 to 35 in good health and CMV-seropositive.

This clone appeared a few times. This chain connects TRBV19 to TRBJ1-2; possibly TRBD1 for D (6 bases). Germline values: CDR1 LNHDA, CDR2 SQIVND (reference sequence). The CDR3 sequence is 12 residues long. V shed 10 bases and J shed 5 bases, with 14 bases lying between them. The CDR3 reads CATSQGNYGYTF. CDR3 DNA: TGTGCCACCTCACAGGGTAATTATGGCTACACCTTC. Full variable domain (missing parts from reference TRBV19 and TRBJ1-2): DGGITQSPKYLFRKEGQNVTLSCEQNLNHDAMYWYRQDPGQGLRLIYYSQIVNDFQKGDIAEGYSVSREKKESFPLTVTSAQKNPTAFYLCATSQGNYGYTFGSGTRLTVV.

V is TRBV7-9 and J is TRBJ1-6, with TRBD1 identical over 7 bases. Germline-derived CDR1 and CDR2 are SEHNR and FQNEAQ (reference sequence). The junction had 2 bases not matched to a gene; V was cut back by 2 bases and J by 4 bases. The CDR3 spans 15 residues. CDR3 amino acids: CASSLTGQYNSPLHF. The CDR3 DNA reads TGTGCCAGCAGCTTAACGGGACAGTATAATTCACCCCTCCACTTT.

The gene calls are TRBV7-9 and TRBJ1-4; TRBD1 agrees at 7 bases. Germline V gene data show CDR1 as SEHNR and CDR2 as FQNEAQ (reference sequence). This CDR3 contains 15 residues. V lost 4 bases, J lost 4 bases, and 6 bases stayed unmatched. CDR3 sequence (DNA): TGTGCCAGCAGCTCGAGCCGGGACAGTAATGAAAAACTGTTTTTT. This encodes CASSSSRDSNEKLFF.

This clone was seen a few times. The rearrangement uses TRBV28 and TRBJ1-1; TRBD1 agrees at 10 bases. The junction had 7 bases not matched to a gene; V was cut back by 3 bases and J by 3 bases. The CDR3 loop spans 16 amino acids. Per the germline V gene, CDR1 is MDHEN and CDR2 is SYDVKM. The DNA for the CDR3 is TGTGCCAGCAGTTTGCCCTTTGGGACAGGGGACACTGAAGCTTTCTTT. The encoded protein is CASSLPFGTGDTEAFF.

This clone has more than one count but fewer than ten. This sequence joins TRBV28 and TRBJ2-3, with 12 nucleotides matching TRBD2. V trimming: 5 bases; J trimming: 0 bases; junction bases outside the gene matches: 3. Germline CDR1 is MDHEN and CDR2 is SYDVKM. This CDR3 is 16 amino acids long. The CDR3 DNA is TGTGCCAGCAGTCCACTAGCGGGGGGTAGCACAGATACGCAGTATTTT. It yields the protein CASSPLAGGSTDTQYF.

The chain carries TRBV5-1 and TRBJ1-1; the D is unclear. Trimming took off 2 bases at V and 3 bases at J, with 11 bases between the two ends. This CDR3 is built from 14 residues. Looked up from germline, CDR1 is SGHRS and CDR2 is YFSETQ. CDR3 region: CASSFGGLHTEAFF. CDR3 nucleotides: TGCGCCAGCAGCTTTGGCGGATTACACACTGAAGCTTTCTTT.

V usage is TRBV5-8 and J usage is TRBJ2-7; the match to TRBD2 covers 11 bases. Unmatched junction bases numbered 2, after V lost 3 bases and J lost 3 bases. The CDR3 totals 14 residues. In germline, CDR1 is SGHTS, CDR2 YDEGEE. The CDR3 nucleotides are TGTGCCAGCAGCTCGGGACTAGCGGTCTACGAGCAGTACTTC. Its protein is CASSSGLAVYEQYF.

The chain links TRBV9 to TRBJ2-4; 9 bases are shared with TRBD1. The length of the CDR3 is 15 residues. CDR1 is SGDLS, CDR2 YYNGEE, per germline. V dropped 3 bases and J dropped 8; count of bases not matched to a gene: 9. CDR3 nucleotides: TGTGCCAGCAGCGGGGGACAGGGCCTACGGGACATTCAGTACTTC. Its translation: CASSGGQGLRDIQYF.

The table lists this clone with a few counts. V gene TRBV27 combines with J gene TRBJ1-2, with D possibly matching TRBD1 (6 bases). Trimming removed 6 bases from V and 8 bases from J, with 10 bases in between. CDR1 is MNHEY, CDR2 SMNVEV, per germline (reference sequence). This CDR3 is built from 11 residues. The CDR3 DNA sequence: TGTGCCAGCAGACAGGGAAACGGCTACACCTTC. This translates into CASRQGNGYTF.

The genes are TRBV27 and TRBJ1-1, with D possibly TRBD1 on 6 matching bases. With 4 bases removed from V and 3 bases from J, the gap between germline ends came to 9 bases. Germline assignment: CDR1 MNHEY and CDR2 SMNVEV (reference sequence). The length of the CDR3 is 13 residues. The CDR3 nucleotides are TGTGCCAGCAGTTACGGACAGCACACTGAAGCTTTCTTT. This codes for CASSYGQHTEAFF.

The genes are TRBV14 and TRBJ1-2; D uncertain. Trimming cost V 4 bases and J 2 bases, with 8 bases left between them. This CDR3 is 13 amino acids long. Germline values: CDR1 SGHDN, CDR2 FVKESK. CDR3 loop: CASSRVENYGYTF. The DNA of the CDR3 is TGTGCCAGCAGCCGAGTCGAGAACTATGGCTACACCTTC.

The chain recombines TRBV5-6 with TRBJ1-3, with a possible D match to TRBD1 (5 bases). The V and J ends lost 0 bases and 2 bases respectively, with 6 bases between them. The V gene's germline CDR1 is SGHDT and CDR2 YYEEEE. The CDR3 spans 14 residues. CDR3 coding DNA: TGTGCCAGCAGCTTGGCGGGGGCTGGAAACACCATATATTTT. Translated: CASSLAGAGNTIYF. The whole variable domain, remainder taken from reference TRBV5-6 and TRBJ1-3, is DAGVTQSPTHLIKTRGQQVTLRCSPKSGHDTVSWYQQALGQGPQFIFQYYEEEERQRGNFPDRFSGHQFPNYSSELNVNALLLGDSALYLCASSLAGAGNTIYFGEGSWLTVV.

The chain joins TRBV9 to TRBJ2-3; 14 bases are shared with TRBD2. From germline, CDR1 is SGDLS and CDR2 YYNGEE. V was pared by 5 bases and J by 4 bases, with 6 bases of the junction left unmatched. The CDR3 extends over 16 amino acids. The CDR3 DNA is TGTGCCAGCAGAGCCCCGACTAGCGGGGGGGCAGATACGCAGTATTTT. Translation gives CASRAPTSGGADTQYF. Full variable domain (missing parts from reference TRBV9 and TRBJ2-3): DSGVTQTPKHLITATGQRVTLRCSPRSGDLSVYWYQQSLDQGLQFLIQYYNGEERAKGNILERFSAQQFPDLHSELNLSSLELGDSALYFCASRAPTSGGADTQYFGPGTRLTVL.

This clone turned up a few times. This rearrangement joins TRBV27 to TRBJ1-6; D remains unclear. V dropped 5 bases and J dropped 9 bases, with 14 bases sitting between them. CDR1 is MNHEY and CDR2 is SMNVEV in the germline V gene (reference sequence). The CDR3 loop spans 14 amino acids. The CDR3 DNA reads as TGTGCCAGCAGTCCCCTAGGTGACGGTTCACCCCTCCACTTT. This sequence encodes CASSPLGDGSPLHF.